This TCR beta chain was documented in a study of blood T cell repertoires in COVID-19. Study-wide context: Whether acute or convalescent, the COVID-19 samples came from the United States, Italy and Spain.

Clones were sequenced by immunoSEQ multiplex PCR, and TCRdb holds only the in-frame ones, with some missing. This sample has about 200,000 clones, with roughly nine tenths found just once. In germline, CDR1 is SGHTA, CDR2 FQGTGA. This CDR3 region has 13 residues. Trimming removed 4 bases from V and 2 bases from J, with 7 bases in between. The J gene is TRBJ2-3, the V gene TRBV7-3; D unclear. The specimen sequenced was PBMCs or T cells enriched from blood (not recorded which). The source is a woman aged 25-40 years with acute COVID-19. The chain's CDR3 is CASSSRNTDTQYF. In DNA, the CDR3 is TGTGCCAGCAGCTCCCGTAACACAGATACGCAGTATTTT.